These 3 T cell receptor beta chains share one sample of origin, sequenced in a study of technical replicates of blood from a handful of donors. Clones were read by immunoSEQ multiplex PCR, and TCRdb kept only the in-frame ones, dropping some. The sample comprises approximately 51,000 clones, about 94% of which are singletons, and less than 5.5% rests with the top ten. Sequenced input: PBMCs. These TCRs come from a human donor in good health. Some clones in this sample may be carry-over from other donors' samples.

The chain joins TRBV6-5 to TRBJ1-4, with 8 positions matching TRBD1. The CDR3 is 15 amino acids. The V gene end was trimmed by 1 base and the J gene end by 3 bases; junction bases not matched to a gene: 1. The V gene's germline CDR1 is MNHEY and CDR2 SVGAGI. The CDR3 spells CASSYWGQANEKLFF. CDR3 in DNA: TGTGCCAGCAGTTACTGGGGACAGGCTAATGAAAAACTGTTTTTT.

The genes are TRBV7-2 and TRBJ2-1; D perhaps matches TRBD2 (5 bases). In germline, CDR1 is SGHTA, CDR2 FQGNSA. V was clipped by 1 base and J by 1 base, with 11 bases between them. The CDR3 runs to 16 residues. The CDR3 loop reads CASSLVVGVSYNEQFF. Written as DNA, the CDR3 is TGTGCCAGCAGCTTAGTGGTGGGAGTGTCCTACAATGAGCAGTTCTTC. The complete variable domain, with remaining parts taken from reference TRBV7-2 and TRBJ2-1, reads GAGVSQSPSNKVTEKGKDVELRCDPISGHTALYWYRQSLGQGLEFLIYFQGNSAPDKSGLPSDRFSAERTGGSVSTLTIQRTQQEDSAVYLCASSLVVGVSYNEQFFGPGTRLTVL.

This sequence joins TRBV13 and TRBJ2-5; TRBD2 agrees at 11 bases. Per the germline V gene, CDR1 is PRHDT and CDR2 is FYEKMQ (reference sequence). Unmatched junction bases numbered 1, after V lost 3 bases and J lost 1 base. This CDR3 has 15 amino acids. As DNA, the CDR3 is TGTGCCAGCAGCTTTAGCGGGGGGGCCCAAGAGACCCAGTACTTC. Translated: CASSFSGGAQETQYF.